This T cell receptor beta chain was recovered during a study of blood T cell repertoires in COVID-19. Study background: Both acute and convalescent COVID-19 samples were obtained from the United States, Italy and Spain. Sources were T cells, B-cell-depleted T cells, or PBMCs; the material itself was cDNA or gDNA.

Many counts were recorded for this clone. This CDR3 has 14 residues. The germline CDR1 and CDR2 sequences are MNHEY and SMNVEV (reference sequence). V lost 5 bases, J lost 3 bases, and 4 bases stayed unmatched. In the original processing: Amplification from reference gene primers served as the basis for estimated nucleated cell counts. Some clones are missing from TCRdb's copy, which holds only in-frame ones; the method was immunoSEQ multiplex PCR. V, J and clone size were drawn from that table, and D and trimming were deduced from the DNA. The sample includes about 63,000 clones, 74% of them seen just once.

The receptor's source is an elderly woman with acute or convalescent COVID-19. The material sequenced was peripheral blood. The chain uses TRBV27 and TRBJ2-7; 10 bases agree with TRBD2. The CDR3 sequence is CASSGLAENYEQYF. In DNA form, the CDR3 reads TGTGCCAGCAGTGGACTAGCGGAGAACTACGAGCAGTACTTC.